What follows are 5 T cell receptor beta chains derived from one specimen sequenced in a study of cytomegalovirus exposure and HLA in healthy donors (TCRdb year 2017). Library creation used the immunoSEQ multiplex PCR assay. For the multiplex PCR, a mixture combining 60 forward primers for TCR Vbeta segments and 13 reverse primers for TCR Jbeta segments was used. TCRdb stores this immuneACCESS table with in-frame sequences only. Part of the clones is absent; in the studies checked, under half of the shortfall reflects unresolved V genes, and no reason is known for the rest. A total of fewer than 300,000 clones appear in this sample, 75% to 90% of them only once. The ten largest account for almost 4% of the sample. Sequenced: PBMCs. These TCRs come from a man in his forties or fifties in good health and CMV-seropositive.

This clone was detected once. The chain links TRBV19 to TRBJ1-5, with 7 bases identical to TRBD1. CDR1 and CDR2 from the germline V gene are LNHDA and SQIVND (reference sequence). Trimming took 6 bases from V and 5 from J; bases not matched to a gene: 10. This CDR3 contains 15 residues. The CDR3 DNA is TGTGCCAGTAGCCCGCAAGGGGGCGCGGATCAGCCCCAGCATTTT. Translating gives CASSPQGGADQPQHF.

This clone appeared a few times. CDR3 sequence: CASSYSGEVEQFF. The CDR3 DNA reads as TGTGCCAGCAGTTATAGCGGGGAGGTTGAGCAGTTCTTC. This rearrangement joins TRBV6-6 to TRBJ2-1, with 8 bases matching TRBD2. Germline V gene sequence: CDR1 MNHNY, CDR2 SVGAGI (reference sequence). Trimming removed 3 bases from V and 9 bases from J; junction bases left unmatched: 4. The CDR3 has 13 amino acids.

This chain links TRBV6-1 with TRBJ2-7; tentatively, D is TRBD2 (5 bases). Deletions cut 6 bases from V and 6 bases from J, with 21 bases between. The CDR3 has 15 residues. Germline lookup yields CDR1 MNHNS and CDR2 SASEGT. The CDR3 sequence: CASRLEPVIFSEQYF. The CDR3 nucleotides are TGTGCCAGCAGACTAGAACCAGTTATTTTTTCCGAGCAGTACTTC.

This chain uses TRBV2 with TRBJ1-4; D gene unclear. Trimming pared 6 bases from V and 8 bases from J, leaving 22 bases between. The CDR3 is 16 amino acids. Germline CDR1 is SNHLY and CDR2 is FYNNEI. CDR3 nucleotides: TGTGCCAGCAGGGGGTACGTGAGGGCCCCAAAGGAAAAACTGTTTTTT. Its protein is CASRGYVRAPKEKLFF.

The rearrangement uses TRBV28 and TRBJ1-2, with D perhaps TRBD1 (5 bases). V was pared by 8 bases and J by 3 bases, with 13 bases between. This CDR3 comprises 13 residues. From germline, CDR1 is MDHEN and CDR2 SYDVKM. The CDR3 DNA is TGTGCCAGCCGTGGGGGGATGGACTATGGCTACACCTTC. Amino acids: CASRGGMDYGYTF.